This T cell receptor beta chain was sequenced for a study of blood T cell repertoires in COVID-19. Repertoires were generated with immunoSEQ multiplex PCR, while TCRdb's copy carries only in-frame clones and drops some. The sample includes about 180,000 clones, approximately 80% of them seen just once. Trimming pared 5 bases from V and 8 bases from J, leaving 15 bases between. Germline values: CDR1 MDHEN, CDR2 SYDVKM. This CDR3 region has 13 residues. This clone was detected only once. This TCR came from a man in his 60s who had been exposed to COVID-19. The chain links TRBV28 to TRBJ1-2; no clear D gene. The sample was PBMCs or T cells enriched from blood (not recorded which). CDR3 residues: CASSGPGKGGYTF. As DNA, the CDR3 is TGTGCCAGCAGTGGACCCGGGAAGGGCGGCTACACCTTC.